This passage covers 18 T cell receptor beta chains from one sample sequenced in a study of T cells in Graves' hyperthyroidism and ophthalmopathy. TCR beta CDR3 regions were amplified from RNA. The HTBI primer set served for first-round RT-PCR of the TCR CDR3. TCRdb used MiXCR to reprocess the multiplex PCR reads, holding one entry per CDR3 protein. The sample lists approximately 700,000 distinct CDR3 sequences, 45% occurring once. Material for sequencing was peripheral blood or thyroid tissue (not recorded which). The receptors originated from an adult man with Graves' disease, either hyperthyroidism or ophthalmopathy (not recorded which).

This rearrangement joins TRBV13 to TRBJ1-2, with D perhaps matching TRBD1 (6 bases). This CDR3 has 15 amino acids. In germline, CDR1 is PRHDT, CDR2 FYEKMQ (reference sequence). V was shortened by 3 bases and J by 3 bases, with 14 bases between the two germline ends. CDR3 sequence reads: CASSLRGTGHYGYTF. The CDR3 coding sequence is TGTGCCAGCAGCTTGCGAGGTACAGGGCACTATGGCTACACCTTC. The full variable domain, in which reference TRBV13 and TRBJ1-2 provide the parts outside the CDR3, is AAGVIQSPRHLIKEKRETATLKCYPIPRHDTVYWYQQGPGQDPQFLISFYEKMQSDKGSIPDRFSAQQFSDYHSELNMSSLELGDSALYFCASSLRGTGHYGYTFGSGTRLTVV.

The chain's CDR3 is CATSRDTRGETQYF. For the CDR3, the DNA is TGTGCCACCAGTAGGGACACCAGGGGAGAGACCCAGTACTTC. This chain connects TRBV24-1 to TRBJ2-5; D perhaps matches TRBD1 (6 bases). V lost 6 bases to trimming and J lost 4 bases, with 14 bases between them. The germline V gene has CDR1 KGHDR and CDR2 SFDVKD. This CDR3 comprises 14 residues.

The chain links TRBV6-5 to TRBJ1-2, with D possibly TRBD1 on 6 matching bases. With 4 bases removed from V and 7 bases from J, the gap between germline ends came to 19 bases. This CDR3 is 15 amino acids long. Per germline, CDR1 MNHEY and CDR2 SVGAGI. CDR3 in amino acids: CASSSSGGGPGGYTF. The CDR3 region has the DNA TGTGCCAGCAGTTCCTCTGGGGGGGGCCCGGGTGGCTACACCTTC.

The chain joins TRBV10-3 to TRBJ1-6, with D possibly matching TRBD1 (5 bases). V dropped 10 bases and J dropped 9 bases, with 13 bases sitting between them. From germline, CDR1 is ENHRY and CDR2 SYGVKD. The CDR3 is made up of 12 amino acids. CDR3 protein: CASRQGISPLHF. CDR3 sequence (DNA): TGTGCCAGCAGGCAGGGAATTTCACCCCTCCACTTT.

This clonotype occurred a few times. The V call is TRBV20-1, the J call TRBJ2-7, with 7 bases identical to TRBD1. There are 14 residues in the CDR3. Germline CDR1 reads DFQATT; CDR2 reads SNEGSKA (reference sequence). V trimming: 0 bases; J trimming: 5 bases; junction bases outside the gene matches: 7. The CDR3 bases are TGCAGTGCTAGAGATTACAGGGGTTCCGACGAGCAGTACTTC. It translates to CSARDYRGSDEQYF.

This clonotype appeared a few times. The chain combines TRBV6-8 with TRBJ1-1; no clear D. From germline, CDR1 is MNHGY and CDR2 SAAAGT. The CDR3 has 10 residues. V was pared by 7 bases and J by 11 bases, with 11 bases between. Here the CDR3 reads CASIEGGAFF. CDR3 sequence (DNA): TGTGCCAGCATTGAGGGTGGTGCTTTCTTT.

This clonotype came up many times. V is TRBV12-3 or TRBV12-4 and J is TRBJ1-5; D is unclear. This CDR3 comprises 12 residues. The ends were cut back, 0 bases at V and 6 bases at J, with 3 bases in the middle. CDR3 coding DNA: TGTGCCAGCAGTTTAGCCAGTCAGCCCCAGCATTTT. Translating gives CASSLASQPQHF.

About this clonotype: Given a much more abundant clone one base away, this may be a read error. The V call is TRBV7-6, the J call TRBJ2-5; a possible D gene is TRBD2 (6 bases). V lost 5 bases to trimming and J lost 4 bases, with 17 bases between them. This CDR3 has 15 residues. Germline-derived CDR1 and CDR2 are SGHVS and FNYEAQ. CDR3 amino acids: CASSTKRGGVETQYF. The CDR3 nucleotides are TGTGCCAGCAGCACCAAAAGAGGAGGGGTAGAGACCCAGTACTTC.

The chain carries TRBV7-9 and TRBJ1-2; 7 positions match TRBD1. Unmatched junction bases numbered 12, after V lost 6 bases and J lost 8 bases. Germline CDR1 and CDR2: SEHNR and FQNEAQ (reference sequence). This CDR3 region has 14 residues. The DNA for the CDR3 is TGTGCCAGCAGGGTCGAAATGGGACAGCGAGGCTACACCTTC. This encodes CASRVEMGQRGYTF.

This chain links TRBV11-2 with TRBJ1-2, with 8 bases matching TRBD1. Trimming at V came to 4 bases and at J to 7 bases, leaving 11 bases not matched to a gene. The CDR3 runs to 15 residues. Germline V gene sequence: CDR1 SGHAT, CDR2 FQNNGV. CDR3 sequence: CASSSFRQGRGGYTF. As DNA, the CDR3 is TGTGCCAGCAGCTCCTTCAGACAGGGGCGAGGTGGCTACACCTTC.

This clonotype came up many times. The chain has TRBV9 and TRBJ1-6; 8 nucleotides line up with TRBD1. In germline, CDR1 is SGDLS, CDR2 YYNGEE. Trimming took 4 bases from V and 10 from J; bases not matched to a gene: 10. The CDR3 is 15 amino acids. CDR3: CASSPADRVASPLHF. The CDR3, as DNA: TGTGCCAGCAGCCCGGCGGACAGGGTAGCCTCACCCCTCCACTTT.

This sequence joins TRBV7-9 and TRBJ2-7, with TRBD2 identical over 10 bases. V shed 5 bases and J 6 bases; nucleotides not matched to a gene: 10. Germline CDR1 is SEHNR and CDR2 is FQNEAQ (reference sequence). The CDR3 totals 15 residues. CDR3: CASSEYSGRVGEQYF. CDR3 nucleotide sequence: TGTGCCAGCAGCGAATACAGCGGGAGGGTGGGCGAGCAGTACTTC.

This rearrangement joins TRBV7-9 to TRBJ2-7; possibly TRBD1 for D (6 bases). V lost 5 bases to trimming and J lost 7 bases, with 24 bases between them. Germline V gene lookup returns CDR1 SEHNR and CDR2 FQNEAQ (reference sequence). CDR3 length: 16 residues. The CDR3 DNA reads as TGTGCCAGCAGCCCCACGGCGACAGGAGTTAGTGTTGAGCAGTACTTC. Translation gives CASSPTATGVSVEQYF.

The chain combines TRBV12-3 or TRBV12-4 with TRBJ1-2, with 8 bases identical to TRBD1. This CDR3 is built from 13 residues. With V trimmed by 6 bases and J by 5 bases, 5 bases remained unmatched. The CDR3 sequence: CASRVGQGYGYTF. Written as DNA, the CDR3 is TGTGCCAGCAGAGTCGGACAGGGATATGGCTACACCTTC.

This clonotype was observed a few times. The chain has TRBV7-8 and TRBJ1-6; TRBD1 is a possible D gene (5 bases). The CDR3 spans 14 residues. Germline CDR1 and CDR2: SGHVS and FQNEAQ. Trimming left V 6 bases short and J 8 bases short, with 14 bases between. In nucleotides, the CDR3 is TGTGCCAGCAGACCCGACAGCCTCGATTCACCCCTCCACTTT. It translates to CASRPDSLDSPLHF.

At least ten counts were recorded for this clonotype. This sequence joins TRBV7-6 and TRBJ1-5; 7 bases align to TRBD1. The CDR3 is made up of 15 amino acids. From germline, CDR1 is SGHVS and CDR2 FNYEAQ. Trimming cost V 0 bases and J 6 bases; bases outside gene matches: 5. The CDR3 DNA follows: TGTGCCAGCAGCTTAGCGACAGGGTGGGCTCAGCCCCAGCATTTT. Protein: CASSLATGWAQPQHF.

V is TRBV20-1 and J is TRBJ2-7; 7 nucleotides agree with TRBD2. V lost 2 bases, J lost 4 bases, and 5 bases stayed unmatched. Germline-derived CDR1 and CDR2 are DFQATT and SNEGSKA (reference sequence). The CDR3 consists of 13 residues. CDR3 in amino acids: CSARRGVPYEQYF. The CDR3 nucleotides are TGCAGTGCTAGACGGGGGGTGCCGTACGAGCAGTACTTC.

This clonotype was observed many times. The rearrangement links TRBV7-3 to TRBJ1-3, with unresolved D. Trimming stripped 5 bases from V and 0 bases from J, with 11 bases between. Germline V gene sequence: CDR1 SGHTA, CDR2 FQGTGA. The CDR3 is 15 residues long. The CDR3 bases are TGTGCCAGCAGCCTCACCGCAGACTCTGGAAACACCATATATTTT. It encodes CASSLTADSGNTIYF.